Sequencing of this T cell receptor (beta chain) was carried out in a study of T cell responses to AZD1222 COVID-19 vaccine. About the study: Second doses at about 4 or about 12 weeks were pooled.

Details on this clone: Its antigen is as yet unknown.

Sequenced by immunoSEQ multiplex PCR; TCRdb stores in-frame clones only, minus some. There are 150,000 to 200,000 clones in the sample; 85% to 95% occur only once, and 1.2% to 1.5% lies in the top ten. CDR3 size: 18 residues. Trimming removed 1 base at V and 2 bases at J, with 20 bases between. Germline CDR1 reads LNHDA; CDR2 reads SQIVND (reference sequence). The study's findings and limits: There were mostly white British donors and more females than males, and clonal diversity was possibly underestimated. Among spike-specific TCRs, nearly half reportedly target unmutated variant regions. Repertoires in all cases were sampled only once the peak T cell response had passed.

The genes are TRBV19 and TRBJ1-2; tentatively, D is TRBD1 (5 bases). The clonotype originates from an adult in good health. The input for sequencing was peripheral blood, taken on day 0 of AZD1222 vaccination. CDR3 sequence: CASSIGQTVLNINYGYTF. CDR3 bases: TGTGCCAGTAGTATAGGACAGACGGTCCTCAACATAAACTATGGCTACACCTTC.